This is a list of T cell receptor beta chains from one sample in a study of blood T cell repertoires in COVID-19. Only in-frame clones appear in the TCRdb table, and some are missing; sequencing was by immunoSEQ multiplex PCR. The sample lists roughly 68,000 clones; 65% to 85% were seen once. The sequencing input was peripheral blood. The receptors originated from a man aged 55 to 70 with COVID-19, enrolled during active disease. CDR3s include the opening cysteine and the closing phenylalanine or tryptophan. D genes are given only for firm matches. Clone size is shown for a subset of rows, as once, few, many or a class of expanded clone.

J,D,size,V,CDR3,DNA
TRBJ2-2,TRBD1,.,TRBV5-6,CASSSAGTGVRGELFF,TGTGCCAGCAGTTCGGCCGGGACAGGGGTTAGGGGGGAGCTGTTTTTT
TRBJ2-3,.,few,TRBV6-5,CASSYSRGTTDTQYF,TGTGCCAGCAGTTACTCGCGCGGGACCACAGATACGCAGTATTTT
TRBJ1-6,TRBD1,few,TRBV5-1,CASSLDGQGNSPLHF,TGCGCCAGCAGCTTGGATGGACAGGGTAATTCACCCCTCCACTTT
TRBJ2-7,TRBD1,.,TRBV9,CASSVGQDPYEQYF,TGTGCCAGCAGCGTCGGACAGGACCCGTACGAGCAGTACTTC
TRBJ2-7,.,.,TRBV30,CAWSEGGHEQYF,TGTGCCTGGAGTGAGGGAGGTCACGAGCAGTACTTC
TRBJ2-5,TRBD2,.,TRBV30,CAWSRPGQRTSGGDRETQYF,TGTGCCTGGAGTCGCCCGGGACAGAGGACTAGCGGGGGGGATAGAGAGACCCAGTACTTC
TRBJ1-3,.,.,TRBV5-1,CASNPTGGGNTIYF,TGCGCCAGCAACCCGACAGGAGGTGGAAACACCATATATTTT
TRBJ2-1,.,few,TRBV21-1,CASSKDGRRFNEQFF,TGTGCCAGCAGCAAAGATGGGCGACGTTTCAATGAGCAGTTCTTC
TRBJ2-1,TRBD1,.,TRBV7-9,CASSSPGQTNNEQFF,TGTGCCAGCAGCTCGCCGGGACAGACGAACAATGAGCAGTTCTTC
TRBJ2-5,TRBD2,.,TRBV11-2,CASSLVAPGLGETQYF,TGTGCCAGCAGCTTAGTAGCGCCGGGACTAGGGGAGACCCAGTACTTC
TRBJ2-3,.,.,TRBV29-1,CSVELDTQYF,TGCAGCGTTGAACTAGATACGCAGTATTTT
TRBJ2-3,TRBD1,once,TRBV7-9,CASSPMGQGAGDTQYF,TGTGCCAGCAGCCCGATGGGACAGGGGGCCGGGGATACGCAGTATTTT
TRBJ2-3,TRBD2,.,TRBV7-2,CASSLRSGGAVDTQYF,TGTGCCAGCAGCTTACGTAGCGGGGGGGCGGTAGATACGCAGTATTTT
TRBJ2-1,TRBD1,once,TRBV28,CASRLRQGVGYNEQFF,TGTGCCAGCAGGCTCAGACAGGGGGTTGGCTACAATGAGCAGTTCTTC
TRBJ1-1,.,few,TRBV9,CASSVAAVRGTEAFF,TGTGCCAGCAGCGTAGCGGCAGTTAGAGGGACTGAAGCTTTCTTT
TRBJ2-1,.,.,TRBV5-6,CASNKISGSFVQFF,TGTGCCAGCAACAAAATCAGCGGATCTTTTGTGCAGTTCTTC
TRBJ2-2,TRBD1,.,TRBV29-1,CSVSRGQGGELFF,TGCAGCGTTTCCAGGGGGCAAGGCGGGGAGCTGTTTTTT
TRBJ1-4,TRBD1,once,TRBV29-1,CSVTTGAVVTNEKLFF,TGCAGCGTTACGACAGGGGCGGTAGTAACTAATGAAAAACTGTTTTTT
TRBJ2-1,TRBD1,.,TRBV6-5,CASSSPGQGINEQFF,TGTGCCAGCAGTTCCCCGGGACAGGGTATCAATGAGCAGTTCTTC
TRBJ2-7,TRBD1,once,TRBV5-6,CASSWTGYEQYF,TGTGCCAGCAGCTGGACAGGGTACGAGCAGTACTTC
TRBJ1-6,TRBD1,.,TRBV3-1/TRBV3-2,CASSQPLGTVDSPLHF,TGTGCCAGCAGCCAGCCCTTGGGGACAGTTGATTCACCCCTCCACTTT
TRBJ2-7,.,.,TRBV5-1,CASSFTYEQYF,TGCGCCAGCAGCTTCACCTACGAGCAGTACTTC
TRBJ2-5,TRBD2,once,TRBV3-1/TRBV3-2,CASRSSGETQYF,TGTGCCAGCAGGTCTAGCGGAGAGACCCAGTACTTC
TRBJ1-5,TRBD1,once,TRBV6-5,CASTLDRGRQPQHF,TGTGCCAGCACCCTAGACAGGGGTCGTCAGCCCCAGCATTTT
TRBJ2-3,TRBD2,few,TRBV5-1,CASSPVSGGRVDTQYF,TGCGCCAGCAGCCCGGTTAGCGGGGGCCGTGTAGATACGCAGTATTTT
TRBJ2-1,.,.,TRBV19,CASSMTGGLGEQFF,TGTGCCAGTAGTATGACAGGCGGTCTAGGTGAGCAGTTCTTC
TRBJ1-5,.,.,TRBV18,CASSPDMGYQPQHF,TGTGCCAGCTCACCGGACATGGGGTATCAGCCCCAGCATTTT
TRBJ1-2,TRBD1,.,TRBV2,CASRNRGGDGYTF,TGTGCCAGCAGGAACAGGGGAGGAGATGGCTACACCTTC
TRBJ2-1,TRBD2,.,TRBV6-5,CATQRGGPMGNEQFF,TGTGCCACCCAACGGGGGGGTCCAATGGGCAATGAGCAGTTCTTC
TRBJ2-2,TRBD1,.,TRBV5-5,CASSRTGGMNTGELFF,TGTGCCAGCAGCAGAACAGGGGGTATGAACACCGGGGAGCTGTTTTTT
TRBJ1-1,.,.,TRBV6-6,CASSPDTYTEAFF,TGTGCCAGCAGTCCCGACACCTACACTGAAGCTTTCTTT
TRBJ2-5,.,.,TRBV14,CASSRPRGTGQETQYF,TGTGCCAGCAGCCGCCCGCGGGGGACAGGACAAGAGACCCAGTACTTC
TRBJ1-2,.,.,TRBV28,CASSLYRANYGYTF,TGTGCCAGCAGTTTATATAGAGCTAACTATGGCTACACCTTC
TRBJ1-2,TRBD1,.,TRBV5-4,CASNNVGQINYGYTF,TGTGCCAGCAACAACGTGGGACAGATAAACTATGGCTACACCTTC
TRBJ1-5,.,.,TRBV6-5,CASTQGSNQPQHF,TGTGCCAGCACCCAGGGTTCGAATCAGCCCCAGCATTTT
TRBJ1-1,TRBD1,.,TRBV28,CASSFLAPGQGGRNTEAFF,TGTGCCAGCAGTTTTTTGGCTCCGGGACAGGGGGGGAGAAACACTGAAGCTTTCTTT
TRBJ2-5,TRBD1,.,TRBV30,CAWARDRQETQYF,TGTGCCTGGGCCCGGGACAGGCAAGAGACCCAGTACTTC
TRBJ1-4,.,.,TRBV12-3/TRBV12-4,CASSGGVNEKLFF,TGTGCCAGCAGTGGGGGGGTCAATGAAAAACTGTTTTTT
TRBJ2-3,.,.,TRBV6-5,CASSPTLAPQYF,TGTGCCAGCAGTCCAACCCTAGCGCCGCAGTATTTT
TRBJ2-4,.,.,TRBV28,CASSLWELAKNIQYF,TGTGCCAGCAGTTTATGGGAGCTAGCCAAAAACATTCAGTACTTC
TRBJ2-5,TRBD2,.,TRBV5-1,CASSLGLAGGRETQYF,TGCGCCAGCAGCCTGGGACTAGCGGGGGGGCGAGAGACCCAGTACTTC
TRBJ2-7,.,.,TRBV5-1,CASSLEGASYEQYF,TGCGCCAGCAGCTTGGAAGGGGCCTCCTACGAGCAGTACTTC
TRBJ1-4,.,.,TRBV30,CAWSVSAVGEKLFF,TGTGCCTGGAGTGTATCGGCGGTTGGTGAAAAACTGTTTTTT
TRBJ1-1,.,.,TRBV9,CASSPMPGRSVEAFF,TGTGCCAGCAGCCCTATGCCTGGTCGTTCGGTTGAAGCTTTCTTT
TRBJ2-1,.,.,TRBV14,CASSRLRDEQFF,TGTGCCAGCAGCCGCCTACGGGATGAGCAGTTCTTC
TRBJ1-1,.,.,TRBV5-1,CASSLRGQSMNTEAFF,TGCGCCAGCAGCTTGAGAGGACAGTCCATGAACACTGAAGCTTTCTTT
TRBJ1-5,TRBD1,.,TRBV15,CATSRDRTGRNQPQHF,TGTGCCACCAGCAGGGATCGGACAGGGCGTAATCAGCCCCAGCATTTT
TRBJ1-1,.,few,TRBV2,CASRTGSNTEAFF,TGTGCCAGCAGAACAGGCTCGAACACTGAAGCTTTCTTT
TRBJ2-7,TRBD1,many,TRBV5-1,CASSGLQGVGYEQYF,TGCGCCAGCAGCGGACTTCAGGGGGTAGGCTACGAGCAGTACTTC
TRBJ2-2,.,.,TRBV5-1,CASSLAPGTGELFF,TGCGCCAGCAGCTTGGCTCCAGGGACCGGGGAGCTGTTTTTT